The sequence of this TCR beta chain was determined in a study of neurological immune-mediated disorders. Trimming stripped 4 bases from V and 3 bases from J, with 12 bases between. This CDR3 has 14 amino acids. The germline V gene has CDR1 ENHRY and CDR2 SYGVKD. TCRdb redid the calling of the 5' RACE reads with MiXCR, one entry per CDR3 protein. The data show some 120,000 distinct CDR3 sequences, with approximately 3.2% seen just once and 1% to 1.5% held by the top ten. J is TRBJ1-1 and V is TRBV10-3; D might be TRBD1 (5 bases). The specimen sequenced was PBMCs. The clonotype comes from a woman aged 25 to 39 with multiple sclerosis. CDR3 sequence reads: CAISAGSGDTEAFF. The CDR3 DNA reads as TGTGCCATCAGTGCAGGGTCGGGGGACACTGAAGCTTTCTTT.